A selection of T cell receptor beta chains follows, all from one sample in a study of shared clonotypes between healthy human individuals. Method: immunoSEQ multiplex PCR; TCRdb's copy keeps in-frame clones and lacks some. The sample lists about 1.5 million clones, nearly 99% occurring once. The sample comprised naive CD4+ T cells sorted from blood. The receptors come from a man under 40 in good health. Both conserved end residues are trimmed from each CDR3. The order of the fields is J gene, clone size, V gene, CDR3 protein. Clone sizes are given selectively: once, few, many, or a class where the clone is expanded.

j_gene: TRBJ2-3
abundance: NA
v_gene: TRBV28
CDR3aa: ASSFLAGAGTQY

j_gene: TRBJ2-7
abundance: NA
v_gene: TRBV6-5
CDR3aa: ASRQGWSPYEQY

j_gene: TRBJ1-3
abundance: NA
v_gene: TRBV5-1
CDR3aa: ASSLGGTGVSGNTIY

j_gene: TRBJ1-3
abundance: NA
v_gene: TRBV9
CDR3aa: ASSVTSGNTIY

j_gene: TRBJ1-1
abundance: NA
v_gene: TRBV6-5
CDR3aa: ASSYSNPGRTEAF

j_gene: TRBJ2-1
abundance: NA
v_gene: TRBV6-5
CDR3aa: ASSYGVGRTSEQF

j_gene: TRBJ2-7
abundance: NA
v_gene: TRBV2
CDR3aa: ASKPPDRGEQY

j_gene: TRBJ1-5
abundance: NA
v_gene: TRBV2
CDR3aa: ASREDRGVSQPQH

j_gene: TRBJ2-3
abundance: NA
v_gene: TRBV30
CDR3aa: AWSVPGYTDTQY

j_gene: TRBJ2-2
abundance: NA
v_gene: TRBV10-3
CDR3aa: AISQTGELF

j_gene: TRBJ1-2
abundance: once
v_gene: TRBV9
CDR3aa: ASSAGQGFNYGYT

j_gene: TRBJ2-6
abundance: NA
v_gene: TRBV18
CDR3aa: ASSPPGTGANVLT

j_gene: TRBJ2-7
abundance: NA
v_gene: TRBV9
CDR3aa: ASSVGNSGRYEQY

j_gene: TRBJ1-5
abundance: once
v_gene: TRBV2
CDR3aa: ASSAYRHSNQPQH

j_gene: TRBJ2-7
abundance: NA
v_gene: TRBV30
CDR3aa: AWNRGLAYEQY

j_gene: TRBJ2-7
abundance: NA
v_gene: TRBV9
CDR3aa: ASGPTGTGSYEQY

j_gene: TRBJ2-7
abundance: NA
v_gene: TRBV5-1
CDR3aa: ASSLGPTYEQY

j_gene: TRBJ1-5
abundance: NA
v_gene: TRBV10-3
CDR3aa: AISEGVLQPQH

j_gene: TRBJ2-1
abundance: NA
v_gene: TRBV11-3
CDR3aa: ASKTSGRYEQF

j_gene: TRBJ1-1
abundance: NA
v_gene: TRBV4-2
CDR3aa: ASSQMATATEAF

j_gene: TRBJ2-2
abundance: NA
v_gene: TRBV6-5
CDR3aa: ASSYLQDTGELF

j_gene: TRBJ1-1
abundance: NA
v_gene: TRBV5-1
CDR3aa: ASSTSPGRVNTEAF

j_gene: TRBJ2-6
abundance: NA
v_gene: TRBV7-3
CDR3aa: ASSSEGTSGANVLT

j_gene: TRBJ2-7
abundance: NA
v_gene: TRBV14
CDR3aa: ASSLRAGLQVEQY

j_gene: TRBJ2-4
abundance: NA
v_gene: TRBV5-4
CDR3aa: ASSPGQMGLAKNIQY

j_gene: TRBJ2-7
abundance: NA
v_gene: TRBV2
CDR3aa: ASSGDRSYEQY

j_gene: TRBJ2-1
abundance: NA
v_gene: TRBV11-3
CDR3aa: ASSLRLAGDYNEQF

j_gene: TRBJ1-4
abundance: NA
v_gene: TRBV29-1
CDR3aa: SAGAKEKLF

j_gene: TRBJ2-5
abundance: NA
v_gene: TRBV10-2
CDR3aa: ASRITSGQETQY

j_gene: TRBJ1-5
abundance: NA
v_gene: TRBV10-2
CDR3aa: ASSGSGNQPQH

j_gene: TRBJ1-1
abundance: NA
v_gene: TRBV7-9
CDR3aa: ASSRPGDREKAF

j_gene: TRBJ1-5
abundance: NA
v_gene: TRBV10-3
CDR3aa: AISEAQEVPQH

j_gene: TRBJ2-1
abundance: NA
v_gene: TRBV9
CDR3aa: ASSFRQPYNEQF

j_gene: TRBJ2-5
abundance: NA
v_gene: TRBV5-4
CDR3aa: ASSSSGDQETQY

j_gene: TRBJ2-3
abundance: once
v_gene: TRBV11-2
CDR3aa: ASSTPRGPARKSTQY

j_gene: TRBJ1-2
abundance: few
v_gene: TRBV2
CDR3aa: ASTNRGQHYGYT

j_gene: TRBJ1-1
abundance: NA
v_gene: TRBV27
CDR3aa: ASKRASGTEAF